Detailed here is one T cell receptor (beta chain). The target antigen is unknown. The Oncomine TCR Beta short-read assay was applied to DNA of cultured CD4+ T cells. From the PCR reads, TCRdb called clonotypes with MiXCR, one entry per CDR3 protein. The repertoire includes 20,000 or so distinct CDR3 sequences, over 45% of them detected once, and roughly 13% sits in the top ten. V was trimmed by 2 bases and J by 4 bases, leaving 11 bases between them. The CDR3 has 14 amino acids. The germline V gene encodes CDR1 MNHEY and CDR2 SVGAGI. This specimen comes from a study of vaccination and CD4 T cells after COVID-19. At the level of the study: Recovered patients in the cohort numbered six men and four women, two of them Hispanic. Control wells got either CEFX epitopes, HIV-1 Nef peptides, or no peptide at all.

Treatment: approximately 11-day PBMC culture with coronavirus spike peptide pools or control peptides (ViraFEST assay). Negative selection separated CD4+ T cells from approximately ten-day cultures. The sequenced sample was cultured CD4+ T cells from blood. This chain uses TRBV6-5 with TRBJ1-2; D remains unclear. The source is a human donor with COVID-19. The chain's CDR3 is CASSYVDVVYGYTF. The CDR3, as DNA: TGTGCCAGCAGTTACGTGGACGTCGTCTATGGCTACACCTTC.